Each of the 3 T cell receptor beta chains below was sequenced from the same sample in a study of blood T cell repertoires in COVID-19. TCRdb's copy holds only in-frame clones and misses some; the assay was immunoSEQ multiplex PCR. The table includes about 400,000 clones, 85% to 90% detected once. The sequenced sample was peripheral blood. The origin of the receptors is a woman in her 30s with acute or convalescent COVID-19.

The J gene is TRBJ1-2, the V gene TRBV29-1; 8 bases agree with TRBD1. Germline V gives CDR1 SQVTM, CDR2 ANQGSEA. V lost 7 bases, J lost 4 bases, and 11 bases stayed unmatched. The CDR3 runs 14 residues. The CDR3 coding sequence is TGCAGCGCCGCGCCCGGGACAGGATTCTATGGCTACACCTTC. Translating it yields CSAAPGTGFYGYTF.

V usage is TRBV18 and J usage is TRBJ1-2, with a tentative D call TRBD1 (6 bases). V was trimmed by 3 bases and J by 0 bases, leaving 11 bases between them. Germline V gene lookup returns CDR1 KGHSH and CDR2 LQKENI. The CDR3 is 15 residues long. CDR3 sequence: CASSPGHTTNYGYTF. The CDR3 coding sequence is TGTGCCAGCTCACCGGGACACACCACTAACTATGGCTACACCTTC.

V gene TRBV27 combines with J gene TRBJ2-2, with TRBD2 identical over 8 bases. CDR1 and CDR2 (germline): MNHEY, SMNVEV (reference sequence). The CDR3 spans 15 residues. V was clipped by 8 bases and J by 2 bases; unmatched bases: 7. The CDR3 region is CASLKAGANTGELFF. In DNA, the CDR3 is TGTGCCAGCTTAAAAGCGGGGGCCAACACCGGGGAGCTGTTTTTT.